This passage covers 8 T cell receptor beta chains from one sample sequenced in a study of OX40 agonist ivuxolimab in advanced cancers. TCRdb's copy holds only in-frame clones and misses some; the assay was immunoSEQ multiplex PCR. Here the sample spans 55,000 to 90,000 clones, 80% to 90% being singletons. The sequences come from CD4+ or CD8+ T cells sorted from blood, collected in a trial of the OX40 agonist ivuxolimab. These receptors were taken from an adult with an advanced solid tumor such as melanoma, head and neck, liver or kidney cancer.

The chain employs TRBV29-1 and TRBJ2-1; tentative D call: TRBD2 (6 bases). This CDR3 region has 15 residues. Trimming pared 6 bases from V and 7 bases from J, leaving 22 bases between. The germline V gene has CDR1 SQVTM and CDR2 ANQGSEA. CDR3 sequence: CSVTTGGGIANEQFF. The CDR3 nucleotides read TGCAGCGTCACCACGGGCGGCGGGATAGCGAATGAGCAGTTCTTC.

This clone was found a few times. This rearrangement joins TRBV7-9 to TRBJ1-2, with 9 positions matching TRBD1. CDR1 and CDR2 from the germline V gene are SEHNR and FQNEAQ (reference sequence). This CDR3 region has 15 residues. The V and J ends lost 4 bases and 0 bases, in that order; junction bases with no gene match: 3. The CDR3 loop reads CASSWGDRANYGYTF. CDR3 nucleotides: TGTGCCAGCAGCTGGGGGGACAGGGCTAACTATGGCTACACCTTC.

This sequence joins TRBV6-1 and TRBJ2-7; no clear D gene. V lost 5 bases and J lost 2, with 7 bases in between. Looked up from germline, CDR1 is MNHNS and CDR2 is SASEGT. There are 12 residues in the CDR3. In DNA form, the CDR3 reads TGTGCCAGCAGTATCCGTCCCTACGAGCAGTACTTC. This encodes CASSIRPYEQYF.

The CDR3 loop is CASSIKSPLGNQPQHF. CDR3 DNA sequence: TGTGCCAGTAGTATCAAATCACCCCTGGGGAATCAGCCCCAGCATTTT. The gene calls are TRBV19 and TRBJ1-5; D not certain. Germline V gene sequence: CDR1 LNHDA, CDR2 SQIVND (reference sequence). Trimming shortened V by 3 bases and J by 4 bases, and 16 bases separated the two germline ends. This CDR3 region has 16 residues.

The chain employs TRBV5-1 and TRBJ2-5, with D unclear. CDR1 SGHRS and CDR2 YFSETQ come from the germline V gene. This CDR3 spans 12 amino acids. V was pared by 6 bases and J by 1 base, with 7 bases between. The CDR3 protein is CASTLSQETQYF. CDR3 bases: TGCGCCAGCACCCTCTCCCAAGAGACCCAGTACTTC.

The rearrangement joins TRBV6-6 to TRBJ2-3, with D perhaps being TRBD1 or TRBD2 (5 bases each). Trimming pared 7 bases from V and 2 bases from J, leaving 16 bases between. Per germline, CDR1 MNHNY and CDR2 SVGAGI (reference sequence). CDR3 size: 15 residues. CDR3 DNA: TGTGCCAGCATTGGGGGACCGATTCCCACAGATACGCAGTATTTT. Translating it yields CASIGGPIPTDTQYF.

The chain couples TRBV6-5 to TRBJ1-4; 10 positions agree with TRBD1. The V gene end was trimmed by 6 bases and the J gene end by 3 bases; junction bases not matched to a gene: 4. Germline loops: CDR1 MNHEY, CDR2 SVGAGI. The CDR3 sequence is 15 residues long. CDR3 DNA: TGTGCCAGCAGCACCGGGACAGGGGCTAATGAAAAACTGTTTTTT. It yields the protein CASSTGTGANEKLFF.

V usage is TRBV6-5 and J usage is TRBJ2-7; 12 bases fit TRBD2. The V segment lost 6 bases and the J segment 1 base; nucleotides outside the gene matches: 4. CDR1 is MNHEY and CDR2 is SVGAGI in the germline V gene. The CDR3 has 15 residues. The CDR3 region is CASRRTSGASYEQYF. The CDR3 bases are TGTGCCAGCAGGCGGACTAGCGGGGCTTCCTACGAGCAGTACTTC.